This TCR beta chain comes out of a study of blood T cells in healthy people across ages. Together with a sample-barcoded 5' primer, a J-beta primer mix was included in a second PCR lasting about 7 to 11 cycles. TCRdb ran MiXCR on the 5' RACE reads and lists one entry per CDR3 protein. This sample has about 770,000 distinct CDR3 sequences, with roughly 44% found just once. Donors gave ten milliliters of peripheral blood apiece. For this clonotype: Its cognate antigen is unknown.

Study findings and constraints: Age advanced and TCR beta diversity per million T cells fell, roughly linearly. Using unsorted PBMCs precluded a conclusive naive versus antigen-experienced comparison. No one knew whether donors had CMV, which possibly confounded expanded clonotype changes.

The specimen was blood. The sequence derives from a man between 60 and 75 years old in good health.

The CDR3: CASSSGQASYGYTF. The CDR3 DNA is TGCGCCAGCAGCAGTGGACAGGCTTCCTACGGCTACACCTTC. The chain carries TRBV5-1 and TRBJ1-2, with 7 positions matching TRBD1. In germline, CDR1 is SGHRS, CDR2 YFSETQ. The junction had 11 bases not matched to a gene; V was cut back by 4 bases and J by 8 bases. There are 14 residues in the CDR3.